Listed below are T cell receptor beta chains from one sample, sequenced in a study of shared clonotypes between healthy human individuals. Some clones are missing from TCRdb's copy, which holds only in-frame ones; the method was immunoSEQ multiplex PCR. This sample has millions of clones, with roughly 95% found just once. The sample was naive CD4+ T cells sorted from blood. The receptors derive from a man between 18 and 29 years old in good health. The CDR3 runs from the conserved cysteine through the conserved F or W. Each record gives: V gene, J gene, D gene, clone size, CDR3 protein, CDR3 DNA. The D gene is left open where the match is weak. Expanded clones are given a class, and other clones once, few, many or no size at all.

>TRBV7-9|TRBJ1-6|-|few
CASSFEGGNSPLHF
TGTGCCAGCAGCTTTGAAGGAGGGAATTCACCCCTCCACTTT
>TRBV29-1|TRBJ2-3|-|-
CSVCSSVSSDTQYF
TGCAGCGTGTGCTCTAGCGTCTCTTCGGATACGCAGTATTTT
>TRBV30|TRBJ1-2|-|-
CAWTQQGNYGYTF
TGTGCCTGGACCCAACAGGGAAACTATGGCTACACCTTC
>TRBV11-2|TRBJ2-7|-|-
CASSLASYEQYF
TGTGCCAGCAGCTTAGCGAGCTACGAGCAGTACTTC
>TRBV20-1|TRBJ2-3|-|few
CSARGTDTQYF
TGCAGTGCTAGGGGCACAGATACGCAGTATTTT
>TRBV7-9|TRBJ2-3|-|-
CASSLERAAQYF
TGTGCCAGCAGCTTAGAGAGGGCGGCGCAGTATTTT
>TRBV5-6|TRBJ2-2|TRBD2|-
CASRRGTIGELFF
TGTGCCAGCAGACGTGGGACTATAGGGGAGCTGTTTTTT
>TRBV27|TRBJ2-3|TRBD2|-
CASSPTGGRTDTQYF
TGTGCCAGCAGCCCAACGGGGGGTCGGACAGATACGCAGTATTTT
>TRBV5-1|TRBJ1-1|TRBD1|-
CASSGPGTGNTEAFF
TGCGCCAGCAGCGGTCCCGGGACAGGGAACACTGAAGCTTTCTTT
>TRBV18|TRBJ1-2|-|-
CASSPGTTAGGGYTF
TGTGCCAGCTCACCAGGGACAACCGCCGGCGGTGGCTACACCTTC
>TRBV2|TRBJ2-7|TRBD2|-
CASSEALRGVNYEQYF
TGTGCCAGCAGTGAAGCGCTTCGGGGGGTTAACTACGAGCAGTACTTC
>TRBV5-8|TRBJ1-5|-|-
CASSWSRSSNQPQHF
TGTGCCAGCAGCTGGTCACGGAGCTCCAATCAGCCCCAGCATTTT
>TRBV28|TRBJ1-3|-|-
CASSLTGPSSGNTIYF
TGTGCCAGCAGTTTAACAGGGCCGAGCTCTGGAAACACCATATATTTT
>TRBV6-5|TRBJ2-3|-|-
CASRDGPRTDTQYF
TGTGCCAGCAGGGACGGGCCCCGCACAGATACGCAGTATTTT
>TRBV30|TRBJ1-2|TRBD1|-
CAWGTGTGANYGYTF
TGTGCCTGGGGTACCGGGACAGGGGCCAACTATGGCTACACCTTC
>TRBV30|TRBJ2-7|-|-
CAWSVNGEQYF
TGTGCCTGGAGTGTAAACGGGGAGCAGTACTTC
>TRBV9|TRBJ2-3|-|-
CASSVSSVLETDTQYF
TGTGCCAGCAGCGTTTCCAGCGTACTAGAAACAGATACGCAGTATTTT
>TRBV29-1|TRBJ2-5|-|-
CSVARDWGETQYF
TGCAGCGTTGCCCGGGACTGGGGGGAGACCCAGTACTTC
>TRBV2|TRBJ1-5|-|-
CASSDSYSNQPQHF
TGTGCCAGCAGTGACAGTTATAGCAATCAGCCCCAGCATTTT
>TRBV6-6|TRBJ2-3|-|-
CASTNTDTQYF
TGTGCCAGCACCAACACAGATACGCAGTATTTT
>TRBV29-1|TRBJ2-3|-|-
CSVTGLYDTDTQYF
TGCAGCGTCACTGGACTTTACGACACAGATACGCAGTATTTT
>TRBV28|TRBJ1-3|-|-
CASSVGRPGGNTIYF
TGTGCCAGCAGCGTCGGACGGCCCGGTGGAAACACCATATATTTT
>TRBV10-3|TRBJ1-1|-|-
CAISESSGRRGGITEAFF
TGTGCCATCAGTGAGTCAAGTGGGCGGCGCGGCGGGATAACTGAAGCTTTCTTT
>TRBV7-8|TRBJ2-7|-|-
CASSLGRTLGYEQYF
TGTGCCAGCAGCTTAGGCCGGACCCTGGGTTACGAGCAGTACTTC
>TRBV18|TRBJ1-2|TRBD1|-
CASSHGQGIYGYTF
TGTGCCAGCTCACACGGACAGGGGATCTATGGCTACACCTTC
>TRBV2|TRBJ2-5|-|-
CASSAQGLTETQYF
TGTGCCAGCAGTGCGCAGGGGCTGACGGAGACCCAGTACTTC
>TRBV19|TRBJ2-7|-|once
CASSARQVISYEQYF
TGTGCCAGTAGTGCCCGACAGGTGATCTCCTACGAGCAGTACTTC
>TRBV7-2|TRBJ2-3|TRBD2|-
CASSLSSGGADTQYF
TGTGCCAGCAGCCTGAGTAGCGGGGGGGCGGATACGCAGTATTTT
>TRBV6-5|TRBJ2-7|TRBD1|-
CASSYSGDRGYEQYF
TGTGCCAGCAGTTACTCGGGTGACAGGGGATACGAGCAGTACTTC
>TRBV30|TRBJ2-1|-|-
CAWSVRSGSYNEQFF
TGTGCCTGGAGTGTACGAAGCGGGTCTTACAATGAGCAGTTCTTC
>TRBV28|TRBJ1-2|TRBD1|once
CASRTGTGSFRGVGYTF
TGTGCCAGCAGGACCGGGACAGGGTCCTTCAGGGGTGTGGGCTACACCTTC
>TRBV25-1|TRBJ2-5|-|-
CASSEFSSTSQYF
TGTGCCAGCAGTGAATTTAGCTCCACTAGTCAGTACTTC